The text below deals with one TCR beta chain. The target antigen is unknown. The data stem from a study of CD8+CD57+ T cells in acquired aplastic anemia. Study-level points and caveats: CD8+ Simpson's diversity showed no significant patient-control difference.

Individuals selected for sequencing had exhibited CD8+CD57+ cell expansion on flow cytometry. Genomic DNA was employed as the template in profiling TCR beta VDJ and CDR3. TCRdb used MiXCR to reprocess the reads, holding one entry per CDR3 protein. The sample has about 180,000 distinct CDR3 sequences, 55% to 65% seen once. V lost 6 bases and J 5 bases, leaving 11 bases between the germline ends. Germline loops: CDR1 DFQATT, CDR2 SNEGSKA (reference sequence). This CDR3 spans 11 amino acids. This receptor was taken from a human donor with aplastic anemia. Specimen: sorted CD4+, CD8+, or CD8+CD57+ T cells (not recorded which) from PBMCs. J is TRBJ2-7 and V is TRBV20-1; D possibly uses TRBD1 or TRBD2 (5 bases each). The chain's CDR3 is CSARDAHEQYF. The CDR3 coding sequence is TGCAGTGCGAGGGACGCCCACGAGCAGTACTTC.